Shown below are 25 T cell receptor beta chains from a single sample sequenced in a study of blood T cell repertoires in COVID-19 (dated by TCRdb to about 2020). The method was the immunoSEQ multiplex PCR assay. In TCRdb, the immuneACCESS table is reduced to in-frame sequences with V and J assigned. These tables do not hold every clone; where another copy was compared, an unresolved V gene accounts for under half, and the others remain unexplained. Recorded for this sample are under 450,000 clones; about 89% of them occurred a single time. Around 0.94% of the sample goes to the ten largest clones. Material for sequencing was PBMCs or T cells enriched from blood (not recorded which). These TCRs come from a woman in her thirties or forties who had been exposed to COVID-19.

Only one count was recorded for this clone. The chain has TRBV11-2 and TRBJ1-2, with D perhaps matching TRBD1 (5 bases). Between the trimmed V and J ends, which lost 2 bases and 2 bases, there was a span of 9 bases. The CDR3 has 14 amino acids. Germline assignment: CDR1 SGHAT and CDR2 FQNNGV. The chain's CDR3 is CASSLSGGNYGYTF. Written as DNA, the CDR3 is TGTGCCAGCAGCTTATCGGGGGGAAACTATGGCTACACCTTC.

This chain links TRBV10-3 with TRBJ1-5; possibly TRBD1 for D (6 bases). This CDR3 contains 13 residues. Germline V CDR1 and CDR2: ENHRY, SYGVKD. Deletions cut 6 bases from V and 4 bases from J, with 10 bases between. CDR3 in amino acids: CAISSGVNQPQHF. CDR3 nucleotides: TGTGCCATCAGCTCAGGGGTTAATCAGCCCCAGCATTTT.

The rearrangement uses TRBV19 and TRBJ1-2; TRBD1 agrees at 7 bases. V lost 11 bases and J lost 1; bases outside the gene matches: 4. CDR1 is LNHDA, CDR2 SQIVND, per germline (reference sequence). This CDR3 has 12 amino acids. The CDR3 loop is CALRDSNYGYTF. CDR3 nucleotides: TGTGCCCTCCGGGACAGTAACTATGGCTACACCTTC.

CDR3 nucleotide sequence: TGTGCCAGCAGCCAAGATCGGCTAGCGTATGAGCAGTTCTTC. Translated, it gives CASSQDRLAYEQFF. V gene TRBV3-1 (or the pseudogene TRBV3-2) combines with J gene TRBJ2-1; TRBD2 might be the D (6 bases). CDR3 length equals 14 residues. Germline CDR1 is LGHDT and CDR2 is YNNKEL (reference sequence). V lost 0 bases, J lost 8 bases, and 11 bases lay in between.

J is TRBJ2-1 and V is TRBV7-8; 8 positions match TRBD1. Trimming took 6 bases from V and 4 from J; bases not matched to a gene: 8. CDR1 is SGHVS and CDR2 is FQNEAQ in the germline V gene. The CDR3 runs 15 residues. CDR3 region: CASSPDRGRYNEQFF. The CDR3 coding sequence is TGTGCCAGCAGTCCCGACAGGGGCCGTTACAATGAGCAGTTCTTC. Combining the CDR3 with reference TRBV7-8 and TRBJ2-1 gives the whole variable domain GAGVSQSPRYKVAKRGQDVALRCDPISGHVSLFWYQQALGQGPEFLTYFQNEAQLDKSGLPSDRFFAERPEGSVSTLKIQRTQQEDSAVYLCASSPDRGRYNEQFFGPGTRLTVL.

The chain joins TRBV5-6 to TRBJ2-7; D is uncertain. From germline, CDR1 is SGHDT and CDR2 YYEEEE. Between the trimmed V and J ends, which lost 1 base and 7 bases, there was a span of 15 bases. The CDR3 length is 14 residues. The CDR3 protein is CASSLRQAKWEQYF. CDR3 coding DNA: TGTGCCAGCAGCTTGCGTCAGGCTAAGTGGGAGCAGTACTTC.

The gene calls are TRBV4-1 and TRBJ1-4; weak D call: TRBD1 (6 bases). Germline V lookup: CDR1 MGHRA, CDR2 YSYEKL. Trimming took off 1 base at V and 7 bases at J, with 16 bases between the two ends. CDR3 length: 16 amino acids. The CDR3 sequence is CASSQALGAGGEKLFF. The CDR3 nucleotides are TGCGCCAGCAGCCAAGCACTGGGGGCCGGAGGTGAAAAACTGTTTTTT.

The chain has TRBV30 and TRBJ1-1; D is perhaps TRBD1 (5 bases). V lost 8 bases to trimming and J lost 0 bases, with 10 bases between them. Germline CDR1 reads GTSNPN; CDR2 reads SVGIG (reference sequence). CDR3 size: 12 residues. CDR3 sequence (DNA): TGTGCCCTAGGGGATTTGAACACTGAAGCTTTCTTT. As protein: CALGDLNTEAFF.

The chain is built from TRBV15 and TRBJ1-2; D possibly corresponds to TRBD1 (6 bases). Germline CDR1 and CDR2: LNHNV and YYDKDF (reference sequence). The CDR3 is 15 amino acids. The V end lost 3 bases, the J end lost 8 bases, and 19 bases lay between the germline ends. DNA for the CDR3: TGTGCCACCAGCAGTTATGTACAGGGTGGGAAGGGCTACACCTTC. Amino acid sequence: CATSSYVQGGKGYTF.

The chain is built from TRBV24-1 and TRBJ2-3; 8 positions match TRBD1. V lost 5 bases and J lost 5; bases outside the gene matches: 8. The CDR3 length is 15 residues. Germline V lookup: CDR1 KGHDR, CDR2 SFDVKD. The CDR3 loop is CATSARTGYGDTQYF. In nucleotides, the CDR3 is TGTGCCACCAGTGCCCGGACAGGGTATGGAGATACGCAGTATTTT.

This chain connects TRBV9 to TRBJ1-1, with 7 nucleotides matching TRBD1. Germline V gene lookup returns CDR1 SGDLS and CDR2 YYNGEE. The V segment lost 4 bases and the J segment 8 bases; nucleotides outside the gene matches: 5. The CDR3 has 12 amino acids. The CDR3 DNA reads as TGTGCCAGCAGCCCTCTGGACAGGGAAGCTTTCTTT. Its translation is CASSPLDREAFF.

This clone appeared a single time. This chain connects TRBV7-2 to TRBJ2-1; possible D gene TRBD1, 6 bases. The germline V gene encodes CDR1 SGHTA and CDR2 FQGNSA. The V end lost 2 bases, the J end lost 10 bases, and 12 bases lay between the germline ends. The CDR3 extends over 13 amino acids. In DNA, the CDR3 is TGTGCCAGCAGCTTACATCCGGGACAAGAGCAGTTCTTC. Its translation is CASSLHPGQEQFF.

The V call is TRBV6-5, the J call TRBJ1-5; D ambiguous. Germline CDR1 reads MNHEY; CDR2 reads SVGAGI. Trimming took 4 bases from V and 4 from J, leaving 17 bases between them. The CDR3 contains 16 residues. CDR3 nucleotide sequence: TGTGCCAGCAGTTCCGTATACCTAGACCGTAATCAGCCCCAGCATTTT. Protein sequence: CASSSVYLDRNQPQHF.

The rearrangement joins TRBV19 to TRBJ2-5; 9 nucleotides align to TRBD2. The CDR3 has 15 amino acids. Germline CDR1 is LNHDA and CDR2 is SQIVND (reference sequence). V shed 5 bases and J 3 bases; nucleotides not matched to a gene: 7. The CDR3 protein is CASSSQTSGEETQYF. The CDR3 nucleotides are TGTGCCAGTAGTTCACAGACTAGCGGAGAAGAGACCCAGTACTTC.

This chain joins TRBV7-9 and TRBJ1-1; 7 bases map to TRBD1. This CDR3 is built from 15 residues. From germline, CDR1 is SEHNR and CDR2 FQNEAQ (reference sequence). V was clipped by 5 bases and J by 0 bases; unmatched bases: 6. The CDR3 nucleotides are TGTGCCAGCAGCCCCCGGGGGACAGTGAACACTGAAGCTTTCTTT. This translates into CASSPRGTVNTEAFF.

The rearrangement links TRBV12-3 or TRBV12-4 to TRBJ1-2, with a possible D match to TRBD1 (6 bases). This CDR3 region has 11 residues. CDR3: CAMGQGYGYTF. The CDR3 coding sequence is TGTGCAATGGGCCAGGGGTACGGCTACACCTTC.

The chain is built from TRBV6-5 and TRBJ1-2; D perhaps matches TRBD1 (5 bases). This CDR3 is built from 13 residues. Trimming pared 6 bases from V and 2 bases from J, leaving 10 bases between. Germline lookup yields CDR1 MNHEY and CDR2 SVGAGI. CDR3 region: CASRETENYGYTF. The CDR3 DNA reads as TGTGCCAGCAGAGAGACAGAGAACTATGGCTACACCTTC.

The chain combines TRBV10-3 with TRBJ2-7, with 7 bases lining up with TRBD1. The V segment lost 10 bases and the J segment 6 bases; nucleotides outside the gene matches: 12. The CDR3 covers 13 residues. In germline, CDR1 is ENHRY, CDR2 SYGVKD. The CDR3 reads CATTDPDRAEQYF. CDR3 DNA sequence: TGTGCCACCACCGACCCCGACAGGGCCGAGCAGTACTTC.

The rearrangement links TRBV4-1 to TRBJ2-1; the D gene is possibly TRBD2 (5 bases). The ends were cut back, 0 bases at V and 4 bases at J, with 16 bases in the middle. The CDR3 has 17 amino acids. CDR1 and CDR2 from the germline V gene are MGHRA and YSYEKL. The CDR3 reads CASSQESARALYNEQFF. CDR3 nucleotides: TGCGCCAGCAGCCAAGAAAGTGCGAGGGCCCTTTACAATGAGCAGTTCTTC.

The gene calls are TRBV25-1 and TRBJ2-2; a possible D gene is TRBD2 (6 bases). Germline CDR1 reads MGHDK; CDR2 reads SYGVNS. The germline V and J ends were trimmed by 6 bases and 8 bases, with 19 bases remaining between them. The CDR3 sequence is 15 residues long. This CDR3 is CASRSPGLGYGELFF. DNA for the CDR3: TGTGCCAGCAGATCCCCGGGACTTGGCTATGGGGAGCTGTTTTTT. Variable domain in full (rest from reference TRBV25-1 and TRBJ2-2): EADIYQTPRYLVIGTGKKITLECSQTMGHDKMYWYQQDPGMELHLIHYSYGVNSTEKGDLSSESTVSRIRTEHFPLTLESARPSHTSQYLCASRSPGLGYGELFFGEGSRLTVL.

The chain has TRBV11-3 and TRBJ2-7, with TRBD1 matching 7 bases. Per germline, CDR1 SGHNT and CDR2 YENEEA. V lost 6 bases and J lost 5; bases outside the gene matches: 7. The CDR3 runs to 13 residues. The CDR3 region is CASSHRDSNEQYF. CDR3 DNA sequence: TGTGCCAGCAGTCACCGGGACAGTAACGAGCAGTACTTC.

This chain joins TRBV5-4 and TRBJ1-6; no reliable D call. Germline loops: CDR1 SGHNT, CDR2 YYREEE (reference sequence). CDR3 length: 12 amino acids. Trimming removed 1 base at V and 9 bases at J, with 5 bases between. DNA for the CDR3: TGTGCCAGCAGCTTGCCGGTTTCACCCCTCCACTTT. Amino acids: CASSLPVSPLHF. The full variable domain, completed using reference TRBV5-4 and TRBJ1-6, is ETGVTQSPTHLIKTRGQQVTLRCSSQSGHNTVSWYQQALGQGPQFIFQYYREEENGRGNFPPRFSGLQFPNYSSELNVNALELDDSALYLCASSLPVSPLHFGNGTRLTVT.

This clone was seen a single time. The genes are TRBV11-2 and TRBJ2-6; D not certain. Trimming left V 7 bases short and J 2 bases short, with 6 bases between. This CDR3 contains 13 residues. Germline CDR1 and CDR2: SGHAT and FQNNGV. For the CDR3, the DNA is TGTGCCAGCAAGCTAGCTGGGGCCAACGTCCTGACTTTC. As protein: CASKLAGANVLTF.

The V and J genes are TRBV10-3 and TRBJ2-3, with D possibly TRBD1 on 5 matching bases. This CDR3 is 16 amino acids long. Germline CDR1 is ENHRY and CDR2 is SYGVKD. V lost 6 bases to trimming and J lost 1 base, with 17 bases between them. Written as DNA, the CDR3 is TGTGCCATCAGCCTAACTGGGCAGGGCGGCACAGATACGCAGTATTTT. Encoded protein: CAISLTGQGGTDTQYF.

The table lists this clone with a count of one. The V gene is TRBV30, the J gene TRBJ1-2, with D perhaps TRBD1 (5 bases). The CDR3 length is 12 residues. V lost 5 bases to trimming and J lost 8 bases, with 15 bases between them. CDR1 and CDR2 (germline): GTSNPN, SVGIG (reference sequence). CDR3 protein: CAWGSAGNGYTF. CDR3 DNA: TGTGCCTGGGGTTCCGCAGGGAACGGCTACACCTTC. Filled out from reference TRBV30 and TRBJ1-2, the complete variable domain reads SQTIHQWPATLVQPVGSPLSLECTVEGTSNPNLYWYRQAAGRGLQLLFYSVGIGQISSEVPQNLSASRPQDRQFILSSKKLLLSDSGFYLCAWGSAGNGYTFGSGTRLTVV.